Presented here are 6 T cell receptor beta chains from one specimen sequenced in a study of cytomegalovirus exposure and HLA in healthy donors. In the PCR, 60 Vbeta and 13 Jbeta primers were used. This table comes from immunoSEQ multiplex PCR, and its TCRdb copy is limited to in-frame clones, with some not included. The sample contains 85,000 to 90,000 clones, about 85% of which appear only once. The sequenced material came from PBMCs. The receptors originated from a middle-aged man in good health and CMV-seropositive.

The chain recombines TRBV6-5 with TRBJ2-7; 9 bases line up with TRBD1. Looked up from germline, CDR1 is MNHEY and CDR2 is SVGAGI. After removal of 2 bases from V and 4 bases from J, the junction contained 9 bases not matched to a gene. There are 16 residues in the CDR3. Here the CDR3 DNA reads TGTGCCAGCAGTTACGCCGGGACAGGGTCCTCGTACGAGCAGTACTTC. This gives the protein CASSYAGTGSSYEQYF.

The chain carries TRBV4-2 and TRBJ2-1, with D perhaps matching TRBD2 (6 bases). The CDR3 is 17 residues long. Germline CDR1 reads LGHNA; CDR2 reads YNFKEQ. The V and J ends lost 1 base and 3 bases respectively, with 16 bases between them. The CDR3 sequence: CASSQVSSGVVYNEQFF. The DNA of the CDR3 is TGTGCCAGCAGCCAAGTGTCATCGGGAGTGGTCTACAATGAGCAGTTCTTC.

The V gene is TRBV6-1, the J gene TRBJ1-3; the D is unclear. The CDR3 runs to 14 residues. V dropped 7 bases and J dropped 3 bases, with 13 bases sitting between them. Germline CDR1 and CDR2: MNHNS and SASEGT. In DNA, the CDR3 is TGTGCCAGCAACCCGGGTGTGGGTGGAAACACCATATATTTT. Translation: CASNPGVGGNTIYF.

The chain couples TRBV18 to TRBJ2-5; 8 bases align to TRBD1. The last part of the DNA fits TRBJ2-7 better; the J call may be wrong. This CDR3 comprises 13 residues. Germline V lookup: CDR1 KGHSH, CDR2 LQKENI. The CDR3 loop is CASSGQGLYEQYF. The DNA for the CDR3 is TGTGCCAGCTCCGGACAGGGTCTCTACGAGCAGTACTTC.

This chain joins TRBV19 and TRBJ2-1; D gene uncertain. Germline V CDR1 and CDR2: LNHDA, SQIVND (reference sequence). Trimming left V 5 bases short and J 0 bases short, with 11 bases between. CDR3 size: 15 residues. CDR3 DNA sequence: TGTGCCAGTAGTCCGCAAGTTAGCTCCTACAATGAGCAGTTCTTC. Translating gives CASSPQVSSYNEQFF.

The J gene is TRBJ2-1, the V gene TRBV6-1; 10 bases align to TRBD2. Germline V gives CDR1 MNHNS, CDR2 SASEGT. V trimming: 6 bases; J trimming: 9 bases; junction bases outside the gene matches: 11. The CDR3 sequence is 15 residues long. The CDR3 here is CASRETLAGPVEQFF. CDR3 in DNA: TGTGCCAGCAGAGAAACACTAGCGGGACCGGTTGAGCAGTTCTTC.